This TCR beta chain derives from a study of STAT5B mutations in CD4+ large granular lymphocyte leukemia. CDR1 SGHNT and CDR2 YYREEE come from the germline V gene (reference sequence). The CDR3 has 14 amino acids. The V gene end was trimmed by 6 bases and the J gene end by 1 base; junction bases not matched to a gene: 7. Controls came from buffy coats of healthy blood donors. Assay used: immunoSEQ multiplex PCR; TCRdb lists only in-frame clones, some missing. The table includes roughly 40,000 clones, 75% to 85% detected once. This clone appeared once. Sequencing input: CD4+ T cells from blood buffy coats. This sequence joins TRBV5-4 and TRBJ2-7; 7 nucleotides agree with TRBD1. This receptor was identified in a human donor in good health. This chain's CDR3 is CASTDRVESYEQYF. The CDR3 coding sequence is TGTGCCAGCACCGACAGGGTTGAATCCTACGAGCAGTACTTC.